This T cell receptor (beta chain) originates from a study of Graves' ophthalmopathy and Graves' hyperthyroidism. RNA transcripts served as template for amplifying TCR beta CDR3 sequences. First-round RT-PCR employed HTBI primers, with a second-round multiplex PCR after it. TCRdb reprocessed the multiplex PCR reads with MiXCR, giving one entry per CDR3 protein. Of some 400,000 distinct CDR3 sequences listed, approximately 16% were seen once; the top ten hold 1.6%. This clonotype has at least ten counts. The CDR3 totals 17 residues. Trimming removed 4 bases from V and 1 base from J; junction bases left unmatched: 4. CDR1 MNHNS and CDR2 SASEGT come from the germline V gene.

The chain has TRBV6-1 and TRBJ2-4, with 13 bases aligning to TRBD2. The TCR comes from a woman younger than 30 with Graves' ophthalmopathy. Sequencing input: peripheral blood. DNA for the CDR3: TGTGCCAGCAGTGGGACTAGCGGGGGCCTTGCCAAAAACATTCAGTACTTC. Translated, it gives CASSGTSGGLAKNIQYF.